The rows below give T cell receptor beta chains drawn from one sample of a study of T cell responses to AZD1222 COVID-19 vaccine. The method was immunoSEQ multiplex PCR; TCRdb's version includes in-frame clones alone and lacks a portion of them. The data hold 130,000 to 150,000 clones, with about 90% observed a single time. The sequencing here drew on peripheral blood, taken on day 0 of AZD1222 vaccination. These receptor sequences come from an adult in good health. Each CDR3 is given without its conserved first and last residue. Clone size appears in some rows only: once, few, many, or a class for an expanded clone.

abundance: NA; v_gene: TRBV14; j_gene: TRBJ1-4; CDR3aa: ASSHAYRGAREKLF
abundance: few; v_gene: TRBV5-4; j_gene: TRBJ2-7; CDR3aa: ASSLALTGPISYEQY
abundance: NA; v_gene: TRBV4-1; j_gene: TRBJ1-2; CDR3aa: ASSQDYGYGYT
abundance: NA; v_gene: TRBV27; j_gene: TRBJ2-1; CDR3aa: ASSVVAGAPEQF
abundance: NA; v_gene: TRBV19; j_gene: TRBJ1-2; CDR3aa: ASSTRQGMNYGYT
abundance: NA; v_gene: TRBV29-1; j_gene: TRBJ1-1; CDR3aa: SVPGIRDTEAF
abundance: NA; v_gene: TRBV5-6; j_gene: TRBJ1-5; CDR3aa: ASSLKGQGASNQPQH
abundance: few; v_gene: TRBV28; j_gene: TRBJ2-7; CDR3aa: ASIPGGGVRAYEQY
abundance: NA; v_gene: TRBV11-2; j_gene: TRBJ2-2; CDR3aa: ASSFRPAGELF
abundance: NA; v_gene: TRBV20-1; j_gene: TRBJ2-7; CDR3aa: SASAGLSYEQY
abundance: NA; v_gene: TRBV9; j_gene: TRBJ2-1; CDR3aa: ASSPRGTSRTHEQF